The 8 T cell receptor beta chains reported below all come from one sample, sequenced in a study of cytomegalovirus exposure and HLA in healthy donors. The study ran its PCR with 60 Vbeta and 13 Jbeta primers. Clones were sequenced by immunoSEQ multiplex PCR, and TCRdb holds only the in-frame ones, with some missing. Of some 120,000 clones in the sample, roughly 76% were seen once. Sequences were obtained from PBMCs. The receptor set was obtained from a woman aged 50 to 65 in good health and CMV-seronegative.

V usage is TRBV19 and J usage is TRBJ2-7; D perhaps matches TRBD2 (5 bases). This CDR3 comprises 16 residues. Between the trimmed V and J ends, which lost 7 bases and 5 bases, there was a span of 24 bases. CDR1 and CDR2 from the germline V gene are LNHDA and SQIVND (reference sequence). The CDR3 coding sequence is TGTGCCAGTACCCCTAGAGGAGGTCGGGGTTCAAACGAGCAGTACTTC. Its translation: CASTPRGGRGSNEQYF.

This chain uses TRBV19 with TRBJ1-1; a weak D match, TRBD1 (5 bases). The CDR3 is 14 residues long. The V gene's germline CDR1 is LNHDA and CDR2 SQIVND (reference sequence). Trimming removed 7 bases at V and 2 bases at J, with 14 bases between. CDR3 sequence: CASTPDRANTEAFF. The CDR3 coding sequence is TGTGCCAGTACTCCAGACAGAGCAAACACTGAAGCTTTCTTT.

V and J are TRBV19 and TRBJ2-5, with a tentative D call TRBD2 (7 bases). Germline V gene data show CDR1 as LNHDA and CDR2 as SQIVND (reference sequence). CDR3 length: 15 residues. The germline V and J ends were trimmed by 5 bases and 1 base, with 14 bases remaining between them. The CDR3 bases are TGTGCCAGTAGTGGCGGGGGCAGCGGCCAAGAGACCCAGTACTTC. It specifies CASSGGGSGQETQYF.

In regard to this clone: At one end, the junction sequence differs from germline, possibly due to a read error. This chain's CDR3 is CASGEVVREREGYNEQFF. CDR3 sequence (DNA): TGTGCCAGCGGTGAGGTTGTTAGGGAGCGGGAGGGTTACAATGAGCAGTTCTTC. This rearrangement joins TRBV25-1 to TRBJ2-1, with 10 bases matching TRBD2. This CDR3 has 18 residues. The germline CDR1 and CDR2 sequences are MGHDK and SYGVNS.

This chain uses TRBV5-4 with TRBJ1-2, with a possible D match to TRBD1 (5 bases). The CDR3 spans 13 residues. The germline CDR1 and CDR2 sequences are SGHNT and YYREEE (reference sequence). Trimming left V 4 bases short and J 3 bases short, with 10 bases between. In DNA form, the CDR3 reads TGTGCCAGCAGCCTCGACAGTTACTATGGCTACACCTTC. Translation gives CASSLDSYYGYTF.

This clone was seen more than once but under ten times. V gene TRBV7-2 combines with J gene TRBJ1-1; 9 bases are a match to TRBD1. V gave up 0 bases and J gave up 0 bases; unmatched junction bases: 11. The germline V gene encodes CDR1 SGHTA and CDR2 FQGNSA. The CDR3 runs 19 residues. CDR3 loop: CASSLAWTGDIRMNTEAFF. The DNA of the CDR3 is TGTGCCAGCAGCTTAGCTTGGACAGGGGACATACGCATGAACACTGAAGCTTTCTTT. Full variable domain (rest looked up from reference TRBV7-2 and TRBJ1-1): GAGVSQSPSNKVTEKGKDVELRCDPISGHTALYWYRQSLGQGLEFLIYFQGNSAPDKSGLPSDRFSAERTGGSVSTLTIQRTQQEDSAVYLCASSLAWTGDIRMNTEAFFGQGTRLTVV.

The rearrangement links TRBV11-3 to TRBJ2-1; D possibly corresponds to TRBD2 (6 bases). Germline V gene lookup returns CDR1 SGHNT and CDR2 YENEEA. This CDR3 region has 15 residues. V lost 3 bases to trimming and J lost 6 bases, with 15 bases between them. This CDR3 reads CASSFRPGVSNEQFF. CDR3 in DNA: TGTGCCAGCAGCTTCCGCCCGGGAGTAAGCAATGAGCAGTTCTTC.

CDR3 in amino acids: CASSPGQGRNTEAFF. The CDR3, as DNA: TGTGCCAGCTCACCCGGACAGGGGAGGAACACTGAAGCTTTCTTT. The chain has TRBV18 and TRBJ1-1; 9 nucleotides align to TRBD1. The junction had 3 bases not matched to a gene; V was cut back by 3 bases and J by 1 base. Germline lookup yields CDR1 KGHSH and CDR2 LQKENI. The CDR3 runs 15 residues. Supplemented by reference TRBV18 and TRBJ1-1, the full variable domain reads NAGVMQNPRHLVRRRGQEARLRCSPMKGHSHVYWYRQLPEEGLKFMVYLQKENIIDESGMPKERFSAEFPKEGPSILRIQQVVRGDSAAYFCASSPGQGRNTEAFFGQGTRLTVV.